A single sample is the source of the 26 T cell receptor beta chains below, sequenced in a study of identifying expanded T cells in peripheral blood. Sequenced by immunoSEQ multiplex PCR; TCRdb stores in-frame clones only, minus some. The repertoire includes about 100,000 clones, about 87% of them detected once, and just over 5.5% sits in the top ten. Sample: blood. These receptors were collected from a person aged 18 to 75 in good health.

The chain employs TRBV5-4 and TRBJ1-2; maybe TRBD1 (6 bases). V was trimmed by 3 bases and J by 0 bases, leaving 12 bases between them. CDR1 and CDR2 (germline): SGHNT, YYREEE (reference sequence). This CDR3 spans 15 amino acids. The CDR3 sequence is CASSWGASTNYGYTF. CDR3 bases: TGTGCCAGCAGCTGGGGGGCTTCTACTAACTATGGCTACACCTTC.

The chain employs TRBV25-1 and TRBJ1-4, with D tentatively TRBD1 (6 bases). V lost 4 bases and J lost 4, with 19 bases in between. This CDR3 is 17 amino acids long. Germline CDR1 reads MGHDK; CDR2 reads SYGVNS. This chain's CDR3 is CASSASPWTVGNEKLFF. CDR3 in DNA: TGTGCCAGCAGTGCAAGCCCTTGGACAGTGGGTAATGAAAAACTGTTTTTT.

The V gene is TRBV29-1, the J gene TRBJ1-2; a weak D match, TRBD1 (5 bases). The germline CDR1 and CDR2 sequences are SQVTM and ANQGSEA. Trimming cost V 4 bases and J 4 bases, with 10 bases left between them. The CDR3 runs 12 residues. The CDR3 protein is CSVGGPLYGYTF. The CDR3, as DNA: TGCAGCGTTGGGGGACCGCTCTATGGCTACACCTTC.

The rearrangement links TRBV7-9 to TRBJ2-3, with 8 positions matching TRBD2. V was pared by 2 bases and J by 5 bases, with 9 bases of the junction left unmatched. The germline V gene encodes CDR1 SEHNR and CDR2 FQNEAQ (reference sequence). This CDR3 contains 16 residues. Written as DNA, the CDR3 is TGTGCCAGCAGCTTAAATAGCGGGGTGTTGTTAGATACGCAGTATTTT. This sequence encodes CASSLNSGVLLDTQYF.

This clone was observed a few times. This chain links TRBV6-6 with TRBJ1-2; D is unresolved. Germline V lookup: CDR1 MNHNY, CDR2 SVGAGI (reference sequence). The CDR3 is made up of 12 amino acids. V was pared by 5 bases and J by 7 bases, with 11 bases between. This chain's CDR3 is CASSPAARGYTF. In DNA form, the CDR3 reads TGTGCCAGCAGTCCTGCGGCTCGTGGCTACACCTTC.

The rearrangement links TRBV7-2 to TRBJ2-7; the D is unclear. CDR3 length: 14 residues. V lost 3 bases, J lost 2 bases, and 11 bases lay in between. The germline V gene encodes CDR1 SGHTA and CDR2 FQGNSA. The DNA of the CDR3 is TGTGCCAGCAGCTTCACGTACGTCCCCTACGAGCAGTACTTC. Protein: CASSFTYVPYEQYF.

The gene calls are TRBV6-5 and TRBJ1-3; D ambiguous. The V and J ends lost 4 bases and 0 bases respectively, with 10 bases between them. CDR1 is MNHEY, CDR2 SVGAGI, per germline. This CDR3 comprises 15 residues. The CDR3 protein is CASSLRWSSGNTIYF. CDR3 DNA sequence: TGTGCCAGCAGTTTGAGGTGGAGCTCTGGAAACACCATATATTTT.

The rearrangement joins TRBV11-3 to TRBJ1-3; 9 positions agree with TRBD1. Germline V CDR1 and CDR2: SGHNT, YENEEA. This CDR3 region has 17 residues. J gave up 0 bases and V 5 bases, and 8 bases lay outside the gene matches. The CDR3 loop reads CASSPRPGQGSGNTIYF. CDR3 coding DNA: TGTGCCAGCAGCCCGAGACCGGGACAGGGCTCTGGAAACACCATATATTTT.

This clone was seen a single time. The genes are TRBV7-9 and TRBJ2-7, with a possible D match to TRBD2 (5 bases). CDR3 size: 18 residues. V lost 5 bases and J lost 2, with 25 bases in between. The germline V gene has CDR1 SEHNR and CDR2 FQNEAQ (reference sequence). Here the CDR3 reads CASSPVPGSHHTPYEQYF. The CDR3 region has the DNA TGTGCCAGCAGCCCCGTGCCGGGGTCTCATCACACCCCCTACGAGCAGTACTTC.

J is TRBJ1-1 and V is TRBV4-1; 8 bases are a match to TRBD1. V dropped 8 bases and J dropped 3; count of bases not matched to a gene: 8. Germline lookup yields CDR1 MGHRA and CDR2 YSYEKL. This CDR3 spans 14 amino acids. The chain's CDR3 is CASLMETGDTEAFF. In nucleotides, the CDR3 is TGCGCCAGCTTAATGGAGACAGGGGACACTGAAGCTTTCTTT.

J is TRBJ2-7 and V is TRBV4-3; the match to TRBD2 covers 12 bases. Germline values: CDR1 LGHNA, CDR2 YSLEER. V was pared by 4 bases and J by 5 bases, with 3 bases of the junction left unmatched. This CDR3 has 14 residues. The CDR3 here is CASSPWTSGNEQYF. CDR3 nucleotide sequence: TGCGCCAGCAGCCCCTGGACTAGCGGGAACGAGCAGTACTTC.

Concerning this clone itself: This specimen includes other DNA sequences encoding the same CDR3. The chain combines TRBV5-1 with TRBJ2-5, with 12 bases identical to TRBD2. The ends lost 0 bases at V and 2 bases at J; junction bases unmatched: 2. The germline CDR1 and CDR2 sequences are SGHRS and YFSETQ. This CDR3 is built from 16 residues. For the CDR3, the DNA is TGCGCCAGCAGCTTGGGGCTAGCGGGGGGGCAAGAGACCCAGTACTTC. This encodes CASSLGLAGGQETQYF.

The gene calls are TRBV18 and TRBJ1-1; D not certain. The CDR3 spans 14 residues. CDR1 and CDR2 (germline): KGHSH, LQKENI. The V end was cut by 2 bases, the J end by 1 base, with 8 bases between. Here the CDR3 DNA reads TGTGCCAGCTCACCAAAGAGGTCGAACACTGAAGCTTTCTTT. Protein: CASSPKRSNTEAFF.

This chain joins TRBV18 and TRBJ1-1; TRBD1 matches at 7 bases. This CDR3 is 12 amino acids long. Trimming took 6 bases from V and 7 from J; bases not matched to a gene: 5. The germline V gene encodes CDR1 KGHSH and CDR2 LQKENI. CDR3 nucleotide sequence: TGTGCCAGCTCCCTACGACAGGGTGAAGCTTTCTTT. Protein: CASSLRQGEAFF.

For this clone: One junction end disagrees with the germline gene, perhaps due to a read error. The chain has TRBV6-1 and TRBJ2-3; TRBD1 might be the D (5 bases). The CDR3 totals 15 residues. The germline CDR1 and CDR2 sequences are MNHNS and SASEGT. CDR3 in amino acids: CASSETGVPTYTQYF. CDR3 DNA sequence: TGTGCCAGCAGTGAAACAGGTGTCCCCACATATACGCAGTATTTT.

The table lists this clone with a count of one. The rearrangement joins TRBV9 to TRBJ2-5, with D uncertain. TRBJ2-7 matches the DNA end more closely, so the J call is doubtful. This CDR3 spans 13 amino acids. The V gene's germline CDR1 is SGDLS and CDR2 YYNGEE. The CDR3 nucleotides read TGTGCCAGCAGCGTAGGCGCCACCTACGAGCAGTACTTC. Translating it yields CASSVGATYEQYF.

This rearrangement joins TRBV7-9 to TRBJ2-1, with 7 bases fitting TRBD1. This CDR3 contains 15 residues. The V and J ends lost 5 bases and 4 bases, in that order; junction bases with no gene match: 8. Germline V lookup: CDR1 SEHNR, CDR2 FQNEAQ (reference sequence). The CDR3, as DNA: TGTGCCAGCAGCACGACAGGGCGGGTGTACAATGAGCAGTTCTTC. Translation gives CASSTTGRVYNEQFF.

The chain combines TRBV19 with TRBJ2-2; 8 bases fit TRBD1. The CDR3 sequence is 16 residues long. Germline V gene sequence: CDR1 LNHDA, CDR2 SQIVND (reference sequence). The V segment lost 3 bases and the J segment 5 bases; nucleotides outside the gene matches: 8. The CDR3 protein is CASSIPRQGYTGELFF. The CDR3 DNA reads TGTGCCAGTAGTATCCCCCGACAGGGGTATACCGGGGAGCTGTTTTTT.

The chain carries TRBV6-4 and TRBJ1-1, with D perhaps matching TRBD1 (5 bases). The V end lost 3 bases, the J end lost 4 bases, and 12 bases lay between the germline ends. Germline V gene sequence: CDR1 MRHNA, CDR2 SNTAGT. The CDR3 contains 14 residues. This chain's CDR3 is CASSETASGTEAFF. The CDR3 DNA reads TGTGCCAGCAGTGAGACAGCCTCGGGCACTGAAGCTTTCTTT.

The J gene is TRBJ1-1, the V gene TRBV6-5, with unresolved D. V dropped 2 bases and J dropped 6 bases, with 4 bases sitting between them. This CDR3 region has 11 residues. CDR1 MNHEY and CDR2 SVGAGI come from the germline V gene. In nucleotides, the CDR3 is TGTGCCAGCAGTTACGGCCCTGAAGCTTTCTTT. Its protein product is CASSYGPEAFF.

The gene calls are TRBV2 and TRBJ2-1; no definite D call. The CDR3 spans 15 residues. V shed 7 bases and J shed 2 bases, with 15 bases lying between them. Germline CDR1 SNHLY, CDR2 FYNNEI. The CDR3 DNA follows: TGTGCCAGCATCCTGGACCCCGGAGCCTACAATGAGCAGTTCTTC. It yields the protein CASILDPGAYNEQFF.

V gene TRBV21-1 combines with J gene TRBJ2-7; the table names TRBD1, a call not compared with the DNA. TRBV21-1 is a pseudogene. This CDR3 is 15 amino acids long. The CDR3 region is CASSKAPQGSYEQYF. DNA for the CDR3: TGTGCCAGCAGCAAAGCGCCGCAGGGCTCCTACGAGCAGTACTTC.

The chain combines TRBV4-1 with TRBJ2-2, with D possibly being TRBD1 or TRBD2 (5 bases each). Germline V gene data show CDR1 as MGHRA and CDR2 as YSYEKL. CDR3 size: 15 residues. With 2 bases removed from V and 3 bases from J, the gap between germline ends came to 10 bases. The CDR3 is CASSQPGSDTGELFF. CDR3 DNA: TGCGCCAGCAGCCAACCAGGGAGCGACACCGGGGAGCTGTTTTTT.

This clone has ten or more counts. J is TRBJ1-5 and V is TRBV5-1; a weak D match, TRBD1 (5 bases). Germline CDR1 is SGHRS and CDR2 is YFSETQ. The CDR3 is 15 amino acids. The germline V and J ends were trimmed by 7 bases and 1 base, with 15 bases remaining between them. CDR3 nucleotide sequence: TGCGCCAGCGGTTTGGGGGGTGGGAGCAATCAGCCCCAGCATTTT. Its translation: CASGLGGGSNQPQHF.

The chain employs TRBV10-3 and TRBJ1-5; D call uncertain. CDR1 ENHRY and CDR2 SYGVKD come from the germline V gene. V dropped 3 bases and J dropped 4 bases, with 16 bases sitting between them. The CDR3 totals 16 residues. The CDR3 sequence: CAISDSLRGSNQPQHF. Here the CDR3 DNA reads TGTGCCATCAGTGACTCGTTGCGGGGATCAAATCAGCCCCAGCATTTT.

The chain is built from TRBV2 and TRBJ2-1, with D perhaps TRBD1 (5 bases). The CDR3 has 15 residues. The ends were cut back, 5 bases at V and 2 bases at J, with 13 bases in the middle. Germline CDR1 is SNHLY and CDR2 is FYNNEI. The CDR3 spells CASSRARGTYNEQFF. In DNA, the CDR3 is TGTGCCAGCAGTCGGGCTAGGGGCACCTACAATGAGCAGTTCTTC.